This TCR beta chain was obtained from a study of blood T cell repertoires in COVID-19. The table came from immunoSEQ multiplex PCR; TCRdb's copy has only in-frame clones and leaves some out. The profile shows about 150,000 clones, about 86% of them singletons. This CDR3 spans 16 amino acids. In germline, CDR1 is SGHRS, CDR2 YFSETQ. V lost 5 bases to trimming and J lost 1 base; unmatched junction nucleotides: 6. The genes are TRBV5-1 and TRBJ2-2, with 9 bases fitting TRBD1. The source material was PBMCs or T cells enriched from blood (not recorded which). The TCR originated in a man in his fifties or sixties who had recovered from COVID-19. CDR3 coding DNA: TGCGCCAGCAGTAACGGACAGGGGATGAACACCGGGGAGCTGTTTTTT. Its translation: CASSNGQGMNTGELFF.